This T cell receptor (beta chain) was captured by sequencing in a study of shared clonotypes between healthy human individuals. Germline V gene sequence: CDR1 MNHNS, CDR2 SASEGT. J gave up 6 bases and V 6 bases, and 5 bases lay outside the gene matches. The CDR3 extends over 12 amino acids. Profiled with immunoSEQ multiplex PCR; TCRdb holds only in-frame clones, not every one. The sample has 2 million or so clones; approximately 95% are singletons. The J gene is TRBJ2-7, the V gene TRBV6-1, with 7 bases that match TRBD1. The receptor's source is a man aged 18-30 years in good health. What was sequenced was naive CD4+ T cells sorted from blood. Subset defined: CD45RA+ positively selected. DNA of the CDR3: TGTGCCAGCAGCCGGGACAGCGGCGAGCAGTACTTC. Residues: CASSRDSGEQYF.